The 5 T cell receptor beta chains given below trace back to one sample, sequenced in a study of T cell repertoires in cytomegalovirus infection. MiXCR was run by TCRdb on the reads, yielding one entry per CDR3 protein. Here the sample spans some 300,000 distinct CDR3 sequences, 15% to 20% being singletons. Sequenced sample: PBMCs. These TCRs come from a human donor in good health (CMV status not recorded). Some clones in this sample may be carry-over from other donors' samples.

This clonotype was seen ten or more times. The CDR3 coding sequence is TGTGCCCACGCTGGACTAGTCTACACCGGGGAGCTGTTTTTT. Encoded protein: CAHAGLVYTGELFF. This chain links TRBV7-9 with TRBJ2-2, with 7 bases identical to TRBD2. Germline CDR1 reads SEHNR; CDR2 reads FQNEAQ (reference sequence). V trimming: 11 bases; J trimming: 3 bases; junction bases outside the gene matches: 9. The CDR3 consists of 14 residues.

This clonotype was counted at least ten times. The gene calls are TRBV7-2 and TRBJ2-3; 9 bases line up with TRBD2. This CDR3 is built from 15 residues. Per germline, CDR1 SGHTA and CDR2 FQGNSA. V shed 3 bases, J shed 3 bases, and the junction held 4 bases outside the gene matches. The CDR3 sequence is CASSFNLAGTDTQYF. CDR3 in DNA: TGTGCCAGCAGCTTCAACCTAGCGGGGACAGATACGCAGTATTTT.

The chain is built from TRBV27 and TRBJ1-1; D is possibly TRBD1 (6 bases). V shed 2 bases and J shed 5 bases, with 12 bases lying between them. Germline V gene lookup returns CDR1 MNHEY and CDR2 SMNVEV (reference sequence). The CDR3 runs to 14 residues. As DNA, the CDR3 is TGTGCCAGCAGTTTAGCTCAGGGGCGAACTGAAGCTTTCTTT. It translates to CASSLAQGRTEAFF.

This clonotype came up many times. This sequence joins TRBV6-1 and TRBJ2-7; the D gene is possibly TRBD1 (5 bases). Germline V gives CDR1 MNHNS, CDR2 SASEGT. V lost 8 bases to trimming and J lost 3 bases, with 8 bases between them. CDR3 size: 11 residues. The CDR3 DNA is TGTGCCAGCGGCCAGGGCTACGAGCAGTACTTC. Translation: CASGQGYEQYF.

This clonotype was observed a handful of times. The chain links TRBV5-1 to TRBJ1-4; D might be TRBD1 (5 bases). Germline CDR1 reads SGHRS; CDR2 reads YFSETQ. This CDR3 has 16 residues. Trimming shortened V by 4 bases and J by 0 bases, and 13 bases separated the two germline ends. The CDR3 DNA follows: TGCGCCAGCAGCGCCGGACACGCTGCAACTAATGAAAAACTGTTTTTT. As protein: CASSAGHAATNEKLFF.